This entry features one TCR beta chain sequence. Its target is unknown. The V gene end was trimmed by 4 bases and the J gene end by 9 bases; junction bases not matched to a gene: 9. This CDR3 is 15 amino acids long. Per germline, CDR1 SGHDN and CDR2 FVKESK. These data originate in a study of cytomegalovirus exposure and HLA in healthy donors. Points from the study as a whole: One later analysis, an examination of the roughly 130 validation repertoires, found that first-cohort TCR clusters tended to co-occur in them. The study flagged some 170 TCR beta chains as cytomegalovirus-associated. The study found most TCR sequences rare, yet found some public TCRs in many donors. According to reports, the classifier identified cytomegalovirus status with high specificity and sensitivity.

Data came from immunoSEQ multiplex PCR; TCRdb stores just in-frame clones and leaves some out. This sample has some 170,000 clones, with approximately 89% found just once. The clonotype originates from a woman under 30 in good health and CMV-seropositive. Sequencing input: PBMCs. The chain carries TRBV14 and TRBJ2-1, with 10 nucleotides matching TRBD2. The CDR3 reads CASSPASGRIIEQFF. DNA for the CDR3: TGTGCCAGCAGCCCCGCTAGCGGGAGAATCATTGAGCAGTTCTTC.